One and the same sample provided the 6 T cell receptor beta chains below, sequenced in a study of beta chain features in type 1 diabetes. Findings of the study overall: Type 1 diabetes patients showed a moderate but significant shortening of TCRB CDR3s in all four CD4+ subsets.

All of the isolated RNA was reverse transcribed, so expressed TCRB transcripts were sequenced. Data came from immunoSEQ multiplex PCR; TCRdb stores just in-frame clones and leaves some out. The top ten hold more than 0.1% of the sample, which has 600,000 to 700,000 clones, 9.5% to 15% seen once. No antigen is known for these receptors. The sequenced sample was naive CD4+ T cells from blood. These receptor sequences come from a man aged 25-40 years with type 1 diabetes.

This clone was observed a few times. The V gene is TRBV5-6, the J gene TRBJ2-7; 7 nucleotides agree with TRBD1. V dropped 4 bases and J dropped 0; count of bases not matched to a gene: 7. The germline CDR1 and CDR2 sequences are SGHDT and YYEEEE. The CDR3 loop spans 15 amino acids. The CDR3 bases are TGTGCCAGCAGCCCTCCGGGACAGAGCTCCTACGAGCAGTACTTC. Amino acids: CASSPPGQSSYEQYF.

This rearrangement joins TRBV20-1 to TRBJ1-2; D remains unclear. Germline assignment: CDR1 DFQATT and CDR2 SNEGSKA (reference sequence). Trimming took off 0 bases at V and 8 bases at J, with 7 bases between the two ends. The CDR3 has 11 residues. CDR3 protein: CSAREEGGYTF. CDR3 nucleotides: TGCAGTGCTAGAGAGGAGGGAGGCTACACCTTC.

Points on this clone: Other DNA sequences from this sample encode an identical CDR3 as well. The genes are TRBV20-1 and TRBJ2-7; D may be TRBD2 (5 bases). Looked up from germline, CDR1 is DFQATT and CDR2 is SNEGSKA (reference sequence). With 3 bases removed from V and 4 bases from J, the gap between germline ends came to 7 bases. This CDR3 contains 11 residues. DNA for the CDR3: TGCAGTGCTAGCCGGGGATACGAGCAGTACTTC. It specifies CSASRGYEQYF.

The chain couples TRBV15 to TRBJ2-5; D remains unclear. This CDR3 spans 13 amino acids. The ends were cut back, 5 bases at V and 4 bases at J, with 11 bases in the middle. The germline CDR1 and CDR2 sequences are LNHNV and YYDKDF (reference sequence). CDR3: CATSPNWGETQYF. CDR3 DNA: TGTGCCACCAGCCCGAATTGGGGAGAGACCCAGTACTTC.

This clone was recorded a few times. This sequence joins TRBV7-2 and TRBJ2-7; TRBD1 is a possible D gene (6 bases). The V gene's germline CDR1 is SGHTA and CDR2 FQGNSA. The V gene lost 3 bases and the J gene lost 1 base, with 13 bases spanning the gap. The CDR3 length is 15 residues. CDR3 coding DNA: TGTGCCAGCAGCTTTGGGACAAGGGGGTCCTACGAGCAGTACTTC. The encoded protein is CASSFGTRGSYEQYF.

A few counts support this clone. The chain recombines TRBV27 with TRBJ2-6; D might be TRBD1 or TRBD2, each matching 5 bases. Germline lookup yields CDR1 MNHEY and CDR2 SMNVEV (reference sequence). Trimming took off 6 bases at V and 1 base at J, with 16 bases between the two ends. The CDR3 spans 17 residues. DNA of the CDR3: TGTGCCAGCAGGAGGGGCCTAATGAGGTCTGGGGCCAACGTCCTGACTTTC. Its translation: CASRRGLMRSGANVLTF.